This T cell receptor (beta chain) appears in the sequencing data of a study of T cell changes during pregnancy in multiple sclerosis. Sequencing used immunoSEQ multiplex PCR; TCRdb keeps in-frame clones, though not all of them. The sample carries 40,000 to 50,000 clones, 90% to 95% recorded once. The sample here was CD8+ T cells from peripheral blood mononuclear cells, taken in the third trimester of pregnancy. This receptor was taken from a female donor with multiple sclerosis, enrolled in a pregnancy study.

CDR3 protein: CASSLASGGPEETQYF. The CDR3 DNA is TGTGCCAGCAGCTTAGCTAGCGGGGGGCCTGAAGAGACCCAGTACTTC. The chain recombines TRBV7-9 with TRBJ2-5; TRBD2 aligns across 10 bases. J gave up 3 bases and V 0 bases, and 4 bases lay outside the gene matches. This CDR3 is built from 16 residues. Per germline, CDR1 SEHNR and CDR2 FQNEAQ (reference sequence).